Below are 13 T cell receptor beta chains sequenced from a single sample in a study of CD8+ T cells in alopecia areata. Isolated RNA was reverse transcribed into cDNA used as the sequencing template. Profiled with immunoSEQ multiplex PCR; TCRdb holds only in-frame clones, not every one. The repertoire holds about 200,000 clones, with around 50% as singletons. Material for sequencing was CD8+ T cells sorted from blood. The receptor set was obtained from a human donor in good health.

The chain couples TRBV7-9 to TRBJ1-1, with TRBD1 matching 7 bases. Germline values: CDR1 SEHNR, CDR2 FQNEAQ (reference sequence). The CDR3 runs 13 residues. V dropped 7 bases and J dropped 6; count of bases not matched to a gene: 8. The CDR3 bases are TGTGCCAGCACCTCAGGGGGGGCGGCTGAAGCTTTCTTT. The encoded protein is CASTSGGAAEAFF.

This clone was recorded a few times. The rearrangement uses TRBV15 and TRBJ2-2; TRBD2 aligns across 10 bases. The germline V gene encodes CDR1 LNHNV and CDR2 YYDKDF (reference sequence). Trimming cost V 3 bases and J 7 bases; bases outside gene matches: 8. This CDR3 has 16 residues. CDR3 coding DNA: TGTGCCACCAGCAGCTCCGGGACTAGCGCCAGCGGGGAGCTGTTTTTT. It is translated as CATSSSGTSASGELFF.

V and J are TRBV29-1 and TRBJ2-7; the match to TRBD2 covers 14 bases. The CDR3 consists of 16 residues. Germline values: CDR1 SQVTM, CDR2 ANQGSEA. The ends lost 1 base at V and 0 bases at J; junction bases unmatched: 2. The CDR3 is CSVEGTSGGPSYEQYF. CDR3 DNA: TGCAGCGTTGAAGGGACTAGCGGGGGGCCCTCCTACGAGCAGTACTTC.

The V call is TRBV14, the J call TRBJ2-2; D is ambiguous. V was clipped by 5 bases and J by 6 bases, with 19 bases between them. The CDR3 length is 16 residues. CDR1 is SGHDN and CDR2 is FVKESK in the germline V gene. The CDR3 is CASSTRTRFNAGELFF. As DNA, the CDR3 is TGTGCCAGCAGCACCCGAACTCGGTTCAACGCCGGGGAGCTGTTTTTT.

This clone was seen a handful of times. This chain uses TRBV7-9 with TRBJ1-1, with D possibly TRBD1 on 5 matching bases. The V end was cut by 0 bases, the J end by 1 base, with 9 bases between. Germline lookup yields CDR1 SEHNR and CDR2 FQNEAQ (reference sequence). The CDR3 extends over 15 amino acids. CDR3 in amino acids: CASSLAVQGNTEAFF. Here the CDR3 DNA reads TGTGCCAGCAGCTTAGCGGTTCAGGGGAACACTGAAGCTTTCTTT.

This clone was counted between two and nine times. The chain combines TRBV29-1 with TRBJ1-6; no reliable D call. Germline V gene lookup returns CDR1 SQVTM and CDR2 ANQGSEA. The CDR3 extends over 14 amino acids. Trimming shortened V by 0 bases and J by 7 bases, and 10 bases separated the two germline ends. The CDR3 here is CSVEEGRTNSPLHF. CDR3 nucleotide sequence: TGCAGCGTTGAAGAGGGCAGGACGAATTCACCCCTCCACTTT.

This clone was recorded a few times. The chain couples TRBV5-8 to TRBJ2-1, with D perhaps given as TRBD1 or TRBD2 (7 bases each). Germline lookup yields CDR1 SGHTS and CDR2 YDEGEE. This CDR3 contains 16 residues. Trimming removed 4 bases from V and 8 bases from J, with 22 bases in between. CDR3: CASSDRTGPGGDEQFF. In DNA form, the CDR3 reads TGTGCCAGCAGCGACCGGACAGGCCCGGGGGGTGATGAGCAGTTCTTC.

The V and J genes are TRBV9 and TRBJ2-7; D perhaps matches TRBD2 (6 bases). The ends were cut back, 0 bases at V and 2 bases at J, with 9 bases in the middle. Germline V CDR1 and CDR2: SGDLS, YYNGEE. This CDR3 spans 14 amino acids. CDR3 residues: CASSVGEVPYEQYF. Here the CDR3 DNA reads TGTGCCAGCAGCGTAGGGGAGGTTCCCTACGAGCAGTACTTC.

This chain connects TRBV7-6 to TRBJ1-4; no definite D call. V was clipped by 7 bases and J by 8 bases, with 8 bases between them. Germline CDR1 and CDR2: SGHVS and FNYEAQ. This CDR3 spans 11 amino acids. CDR3 residues: CASIQDEKLFF. As DNA, the CDR3 is TGTGCCAGCATCCAGGACGAAAAACTGTTTTTT.

The chain uses TRBV27 and TRBJ1-1, with 7 positions matching TRBD1. Unmatched junction bases numbered 1, after V lost 5 bases and J lost 7 bases. The germline gives CDR1 MNHEY, CDR2 SMNVEV (reference sequence). The CDR3 loop spans 11 amino acids. CDR3 bases: TGTGCCAGCAGTACAGGGGTTGAAGCTTTCTTT. Translating gives CASSTGVEAFF.

The rearrangement uses TRBV13 and TRBJ2-5; no definite D call. Germline V gives CDR1 PRHDT, CDR2 FYEKMQ (reference sequence). The CDR3 runs 15 residues. Deletions cut 1 base from V and 0 bases from J, with 9 bases between. Here the CDR3 DNA reads TGTGCCAGCAGCTTAGTAGGACGGAACCAAGAGACCCAGTACTTC. Protein product: CASSLVGRNQETQYF.

The chain's CDR3 is CASSLGGAVAFF. CDR3 DNA sequence: TGTGCCAGCAGTTTGGGGGGGGCCGTGGCTTTCTTT. V gene TRBV11-2 combines with J gene TRBJ1-1; D is perhaps TRBD1 (6 bases). This CDR3 is 12 amino acids long. The germline V gene encodes CDR1 SGHAT and CDR2 FQNNGV. Trimming took off 6 bases at V and 11 bases at J, with 16 bases between the two ends.

This chain connects TRBV15 to TRBJ2-5; TRBD1 matches at 8 bases. Germline V gives CDR1 LNHNV, CDR2 YYDKDF (reference sequence). This CDR3 spans 13 amino acids. The J segment lost 3 bases and the V segment lost 9 bases, leaving 6 bases of the junction unmatched. The CDR3 here is CATGTGEKETQYF. CDR3 DNA: TGTGCCACGGGGACAGGAGAGAAAGAGACCCAGTACTTC.